The 14 T cell receptor beta chains in this list originate from one sample, sequenced in a study of control samples from healthy donors and cancer patients. This table comes from immunoSEQ multiplex PCR, and its TCRdb copy is limited to in-frame clones, with some not included. Counted here are approximately 130,000 clones, roughly 87% occurring once; the ten biggest clones make up 7% to 10%. The sequenced sample was blood. These receptors all come from a man aged 35 to 55 in good health.

Turning to this clone: Other DNA sequences in the sample encode the same CDR3. The chain couples TRBV7-2 to TRBJ2-7; possibly TRBD1 for D (5 bases). The germline CDR1 and CDR2 sequences are SGHTA and FQGNSA. V shed 1 base and J shed 2 bases, with 15 bases lying between them. The length of the CDR3 is 16 residues. The CDR3 loop is CASSLVAGLSPYEQYF. CDR3 bases: TGTGCCAGCAGCTTAGTGGCAGGGCTCTCACCCTACGAGCAGTACTTC.

CDR3: CASSTPRRRYEKLFF. CDR3 coding DNA: TGTGCCAGCAGCACCCCCAGGCGGAGGTACGAAAAACTGTTTTTT. The V call is TRBV12-1, the J call TRBJ1-4. TRBV12-1 is a pseudogene locus. The CDR3 is 15 amino acids.

The chain combines TRBV6-2 or TRBV6-3 with TRBJ1-1; possibly TRBD1 for D (5 bases). The CDR3 contains 14 residues. CDR1 and CDR2 from the germline V gene are MNHEY and SVGEGT. V was shortened by 0 bases and J by 5 bases, with 10 bases between the two germline ends. The DNA for the CDR3 is TGTGCCAGCAGTTACTCGGGGGGAGTAACTGAAGCTTTCTTT. Translating gives CASSYSGGVTEAFF.

This sequence joins TRBV11-2 and TRBJ1-1; D gene unclear. Trimming removed 8 bases from V and 5 bases from J, with 12 bases in between. The CDR3 spans 12 residues. Germline V gene data show CDR1 as SGHAT and CDR2 as FQNNGV. The CDR3: CASAASGTEAFF. The CDR3 bases are TGTGCCAGCGCCGCGAGTGGGACTGAAGCTTTCTTT.

This chain connects TRBV3-1 (or the pseudogene TRBV3-2) to TRBJ1-6, with 7 bases that match TRBD1. The V gene's germline CDR1 is LGHDT and CDR2 YNNKEL (reference sequence). Losses at the gene ends were 3 bases for V and 6 bases for J; bases not matched to a gene: 11. This CDR3 contains 17 residues. The DNA for the CDR3 is TGTGCCAGCAGCCACCTCCTCAGGGGGGGTGGTAATTCACCCCTCCACTTT. This sequence encodes CASSHLLRGGGNSPLHF.

This clone has just one count. V is TRBV2 and J is TRBJ1-2, with 8 bases identical to TRBD1. V shed 8 bases, J shed 4 bases, and the junction held 6 bases outside the gene matches. The CDR3 spans 13 residues. Looked up from germline, CDR1 is SNHLY and CDR2 is FYNNEI. CDR3 bases: TGTGCCAGCCGCGGAGACAGGGGCTATGGCTACACCTTC. Translation gives CASRGDRGYGYTF.

This chain connects TRBV6-2 or TRBV6-3 to TRBJ2-7; no definite D call. Trimming removed 4 bases from V and 8 bases from J, with 9 bases in between. This CDR3 is built from 11 residues. Germline V gives CDR1 MNHEY, CDR2 SVGEGT. CDR3 sequence (DNA): TGTGCCAGCAGTTCCCTCTCCCAGCAGTACTTC. It is translated as CASSSLSQQYF.

V usage is TRBV4-1 and J usage is TRBJ1-4; possible D gene TRBD1, 5 bases. Germline assignment: CDR1 MGHRA and CDR2 YSYEKL. This CDR3 has 15 residues. V lost 4 bases, J lost 8 bases, and 17 bases lay in between. CDR3 amino acids: CASSLRTGVGEKLFF. DNA for the CDR3: TGCGCCAGCAGCCTGCGGACGGGGGTAGGGGAAAAACTGTTTTTT.

The chain recombines TRBV5-6 with TRBJ2-1; 9 positions match TRBD1. J was trimmed by 12 bases and V by 0 bases; bases with no gene match: 7. CDR1 and CDR2 from the germline V gene are SGHDT and YYEEEE. This CDR3 has 14 residues. In DNA, the CDR3 is TGTGCCAGCAGCTTGGTTAGGACAGGGGTTTTGCAGTTCTTC. Translation gives CASSLVRTGVLQFF. Together with reference TRBV5-6 and TRBJ2-1, the CDR3 gives the full variable domain: DAGVTQSPTHLIKTRGQQVTLRCSPKSGHDTVSWYQQALGQGPQFIFQYYEEEERQRGNFPDRFSGHQFPNYSSELNVNALLLGDSALYLCASSLVRTGVLQFFGPGTRLTVL.

This chain links TRBV10-1 with TRBJ2-3, with 9 nucleotides matching TRBD1. The V segment lost 6 bases and the J segment 6 bases; nucleotides outside the gene matches: 7. Germline loops: CDR1 WNHNN, CDR2 SYGVQD (reference sequence). This CDR3 spans 14 amino acids. Here the CDR3 DNA reads TGCGCCAGCAGCCTGGGACAGGGAGTCGATACGCAGTATTTT. The encoded protein is CASSLGQGVDTQYF.

This chain uses TRBV24-1 with TRBJ1-2; TRBD1 is a possible D gene (6 bases). The CDR3 has 15 amino acids. Germline V lookup: CDR1 KGHDR, CDR2 SFDVKD. The germline V and J ends were trimmed by 4 bases and 6 bases, with 17 bases remaining between them. The CDR3 coding sequence is TGTGCCACCAGTGACTCTCGGACAGCCCCTGATGGCTACACCTTC. Translated: CATSDSRTAPDGYTF.

The CDR3 DNA sequence: TGTGCCAGCAGTTACTCGGCCTTCCCTTCGGACGAGCAGTACTTC. It is translated as CASSYSAFPSDEQYF. The chain has TRBV6-5 and TRBJ2-7; D gene unclear. The CDR3 is 15 residues long. CDR1 and CDR2 from the germline V gene are MNHEY and SVGAGI. The V gene lost 0 bases and the J gene lost 5 bases, with 14 bases spanning the gap.

The rearrangement joins TRBV7-2 to TRBJ2-5, with D uncertain. The CDR3 is 11 residues long. Germline CDR1 and CDR2: SGHTA and FQGNSA. The V end was cut by 1 base, the J end by 7 bases, with 4 bases between. The CDR3 region is CASSLGVTQYF. The CDR3 nucleotides are TGTGCCAGCAGCTTAGGAGTGACCCAGTACTTC.

A word on this clone: This sample also contains other DNA sequences that code for the same CDR3. The chain links TRBV5-1 to TRBJ2-2; 9 nucleotides match TRBD2. The CDR3 has 16 amino acids. V lost 4 bases to trimming and J lost 0 bases; unmatched junction nucleotides: 4. The germline V gene has CDR1 SGHRS and CDR2 YFSETQ. CDR3 sequence: CASSLAGGANTGELFF. The CDR3, as DNA: TGCGCCAGCAGCCTTGCGGGGGGGGCGAACACCGGGGAGCTGTTTTTT.